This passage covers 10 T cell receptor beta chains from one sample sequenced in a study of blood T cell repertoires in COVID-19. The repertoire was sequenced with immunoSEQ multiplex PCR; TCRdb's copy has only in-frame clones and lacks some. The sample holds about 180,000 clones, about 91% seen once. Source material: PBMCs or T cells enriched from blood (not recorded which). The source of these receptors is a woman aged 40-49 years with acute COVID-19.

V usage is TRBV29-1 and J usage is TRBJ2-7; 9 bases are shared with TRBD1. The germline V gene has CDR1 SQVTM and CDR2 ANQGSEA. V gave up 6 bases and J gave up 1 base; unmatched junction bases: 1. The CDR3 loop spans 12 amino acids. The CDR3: CSVGTGSYEQYF. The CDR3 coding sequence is TGCAGCGTGGGGACAGGGTCCTACGAGCAGTACTTC.

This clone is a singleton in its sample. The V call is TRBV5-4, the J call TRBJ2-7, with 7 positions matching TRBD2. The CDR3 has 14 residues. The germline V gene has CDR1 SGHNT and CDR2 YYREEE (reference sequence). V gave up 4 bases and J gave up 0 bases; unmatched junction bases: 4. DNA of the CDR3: TGTGCCAGCAGCGTAGCGGGCGGCTCCTACGAGCAGTACTTC. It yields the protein CASSVAGGSYEQYF.

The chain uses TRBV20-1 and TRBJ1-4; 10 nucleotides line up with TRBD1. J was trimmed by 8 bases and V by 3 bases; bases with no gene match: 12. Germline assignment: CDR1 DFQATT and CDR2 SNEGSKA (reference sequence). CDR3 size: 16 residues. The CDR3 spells CSASRRTGQGGEKLFF. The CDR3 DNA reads TGCAGTGCTAGTAGGAGGACCGGACAGGGGGGCGAAAAACTGTTTTTT.

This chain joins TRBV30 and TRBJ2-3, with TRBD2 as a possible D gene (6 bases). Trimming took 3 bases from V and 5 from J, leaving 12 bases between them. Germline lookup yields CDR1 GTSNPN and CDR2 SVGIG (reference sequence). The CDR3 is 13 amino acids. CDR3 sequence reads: CAWSRLGGDTQYF. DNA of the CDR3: TGTGCCTGGAGCCGACTGGGGGGAGATACGCAGTATTTT.

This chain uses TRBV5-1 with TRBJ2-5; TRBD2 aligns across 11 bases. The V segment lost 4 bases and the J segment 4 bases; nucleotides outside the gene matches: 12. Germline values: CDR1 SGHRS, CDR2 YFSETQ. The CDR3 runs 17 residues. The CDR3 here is CASSLLAGDLGGETQYF. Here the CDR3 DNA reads TGCGCCAGCAGCCTACTAGCGGGAGACCTAGGGGGAGAGACCCAGTACTTC.

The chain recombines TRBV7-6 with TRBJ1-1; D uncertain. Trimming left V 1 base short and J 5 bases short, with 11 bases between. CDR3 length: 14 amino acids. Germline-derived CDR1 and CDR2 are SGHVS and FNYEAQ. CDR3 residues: CASSLDDRGTEAFF. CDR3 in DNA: TGTGCCAGCAGCTTAGATGATCGAGGGACTGAAGCTTTCTTT.

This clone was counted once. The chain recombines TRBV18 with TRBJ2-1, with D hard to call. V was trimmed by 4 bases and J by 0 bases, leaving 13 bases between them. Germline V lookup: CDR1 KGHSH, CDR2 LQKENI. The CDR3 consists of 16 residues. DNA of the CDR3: TGTGCCAGCTCACTGATAGCAACTCTCTCCTACAATGAGCAGTTCTTC. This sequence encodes CASSLIATLSYNEQFF.

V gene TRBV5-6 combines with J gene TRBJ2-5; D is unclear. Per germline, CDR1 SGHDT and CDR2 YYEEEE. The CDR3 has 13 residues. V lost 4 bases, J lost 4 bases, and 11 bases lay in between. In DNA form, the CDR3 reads TGTGCCAGCAGCGAATTTGGCCGAGAGACCCAGTACTTC. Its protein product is CASSEFGRETQYF. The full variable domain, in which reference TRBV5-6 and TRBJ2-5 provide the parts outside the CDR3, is DAGVTQSPTHLIKTRGQQVTLRCSPKSGHDTVSWYQQALGQGPQFIFQYYEEEERQRGNFPDRFSGHQFPNYSSELNVNALLLGDSALYLCASSEFGRETQYFGPGTRLLVL.

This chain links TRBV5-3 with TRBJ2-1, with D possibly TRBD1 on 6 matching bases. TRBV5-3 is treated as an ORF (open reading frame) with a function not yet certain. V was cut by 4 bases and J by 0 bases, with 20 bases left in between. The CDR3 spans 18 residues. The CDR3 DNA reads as TGTGCCAGAAGCGTATTAGTCCAGGGGACCAGCTCCTACAATGAGCAGTTCTTC. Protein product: CARSVLVQGTSSYNEQFF.

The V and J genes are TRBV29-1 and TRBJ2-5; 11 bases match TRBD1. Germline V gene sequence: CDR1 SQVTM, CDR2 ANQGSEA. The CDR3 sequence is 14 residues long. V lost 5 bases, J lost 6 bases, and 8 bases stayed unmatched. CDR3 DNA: TGCAGCGTTCCTCCGGACAGGGGGCGTAAGACCCAGTACTTC. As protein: CSVPPDRGRKTQYF.